This T cell receptor beta chain was captured in a study of T cell changes during pregnancy in multiple sclerosis. Only in-frame clones appear in the TCRdb table, and some are missing; sequencing was by immunoSEQ multiplex PCR. The sample includes fewer than 95,000 clones, about 94% of them seen just once. This CDR3 contains 12 residues. In germline, CDR1 is SNHLY, CDR2 FYNNEI. V was clipped by 6 bases and J by 5 bases, with 10 bases between them. This clonotype was obtained from a female donor with multiple sclerosis, enrolled in a pregnancy study. The chain employs TRBV2 and TRBJ1-2; D unclear. The specimen comprised peripheral blood, sampled in the third trimester of pregnancy. The CDR3 protein is CASRAPNYGYTF. The CDR3 DNA reads as TGTGCCAGCAGGGCCCCGAATTATGGCTACACCTTC.